There are many counts of the clone carrying this T cell receptor beta chain. The antigen remains undetermined. Arm-PCR of CDR3 regions with iRepertoire HTBI primers generated TCR beta libraries. TCRdb used MiXCR to reprocess the multiplex PCR reads, holding one entry per CDR3 protein. The table lists hundreds of thousands of distinct CDR3 sequences, around 15% of them singletons, with 15% to 20% in the top ten. This sample was included in a study of regulatory T cells in long-lasting Graves disease. Study outcomes and limitations: Persistent Graves' patients showed reduced TCR diversity versus newly diagnosed patients.

Specified time point: newly diagnosed GD, antithyroid drugs for less than 3 months. Construction of the TCR library relied on RNA isolated from PBMCs. The CDR3 extends over 16 amino acids. From germline, CDR1 is SGHRS and CDR2 YFSETQ. V gave up 4 bases and J gave up 2 bases; unmatched junction bases: 11. These data were likewise used in another study, on T cells in Graves' hyperthyroidism and ophthalmopathy.

The material was peripheral blood mononuclear cells (PBMCs), obtained at new diagnosis, from a patient treated with antithyroid drugs. This TCR derives from a woman aged 25 to 39 with Graves disease. The J gene is TRBJ2-7, the V gene TRBV5-1; 8 bases fit TRBD2. The CDR3 is CASSPTAGLVPYEQYF. The CDR3 coding sequence is TGCGCCAGCAGCCCGACTGCGGGACTAGTCCCCTACGAGCAGTACTTC. Based on the CDR3 plus reference TRBV5-1 and TRBJ2-7, the full variable domain is KAGVTQTPRYLIKTRGQQVTLSCSPISGHRSVSWYQQTPGQGLQFLFEYFSETQRNKGNFPGRFSGRQFSNSRSEMNVSTLELGDSALYLCASSPTAGLVPYEQYFGPGTRLTVT.